This T cell receptor (beta chain) is from a study of patients and donors after allogeneic stem cell transplantation. TCRdb analysed the RT-PCR reads with MiXCR anew, one entry per CDR3 protein. The sample records roughly 200,000 distinct CDR3 sequences, about 38% being singletons. Germline V lookup: CDR1 LNHNV, CDR2 YYDKDF (reference sequence). V was pared by 3 bases and J by 3 bases, with 7 bases of the junction left unmatched. This CDR3 contains 15 residues. The receptor's source is a human donor who was either an allogeneic HSCT recipient or a stem cell or donor lymphocyte infusion donor (not recorded which). It is not recorded whose cells these are; they may come from a transplant donor. What was sequenced was blood, either unsorted or a sorted T cell fraction (not recorded which). V and J are TRBV15 and TRBJ2-5; 7 bases are shared with TRBD1. The CDR3 loop reads CATSRWDSSEETQYF. CDR3 in DNA: TGTGCCACCAGCAGGTGGGACAGTTCAGAAGAGACCCAGTACTTC.